This T cell receptor (beta chain) originates from a study of cytomegalovirus exposure and HLA in healthy donors. Study-wide points: Most observed TCR sequences were rare, whereas some public TCRs were detected in many donors. Per a later analysis, HLA-associated TCR beta chains showed more clonal expansion than other, equally common TCR beta chains. In a later analysis, V- and J-gene trimming of beta chains associated with a DCLRE1C missense variant, replicated independently. Fewer N-insertions than the roughly 600-donor mean were reportedly shown by an Asian-associated ancestry cluster in a later analysis.

V shed 6 bases and J 4 bases; nucleotides not matched to a gene: 7. The CDR3 is 14 residues long. Germline V gene lookup returns CDR1 MNHEY and CDR2 SVGAGI. In its sample, this clone was seen a few times. What it binds is unknown. The PCR had 60 Vbeta and 13 Jbeta primers. Repertoires were generated with immunoSEQ multiplex PCR, while TCRdb's copy carries only in-frame clones and drops some. Of 200,000 to 300,000 clones listed, about 83% are singletons. The chain carries TRBV6-5 and TRBJ1-1; TRBD1 matches at 8 bases. This TCR came from a woman aged 40 to 50 in good health and CMV-seropositive. The source material was PBMCs. CDR3 DNA: TGTGCCAGCAGGGTAGACAGGGGCATCACTGAAGCTTTCTTT. The encoded protein is CASRVDRGITEAFF.